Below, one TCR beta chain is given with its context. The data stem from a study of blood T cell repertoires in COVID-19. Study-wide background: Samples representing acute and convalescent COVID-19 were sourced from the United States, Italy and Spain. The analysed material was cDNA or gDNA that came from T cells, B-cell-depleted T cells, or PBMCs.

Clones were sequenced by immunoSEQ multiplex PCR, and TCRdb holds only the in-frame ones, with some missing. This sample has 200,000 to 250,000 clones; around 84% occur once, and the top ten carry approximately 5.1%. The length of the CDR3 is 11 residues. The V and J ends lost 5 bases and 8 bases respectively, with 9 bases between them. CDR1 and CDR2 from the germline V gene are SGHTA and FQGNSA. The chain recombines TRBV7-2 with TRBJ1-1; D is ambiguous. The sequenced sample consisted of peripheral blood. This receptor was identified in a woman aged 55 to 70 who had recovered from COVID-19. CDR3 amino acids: CASSTYREAFF. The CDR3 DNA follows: TGTGCCAGCAGCACCTACAGAGAAGCTTTCTTT.